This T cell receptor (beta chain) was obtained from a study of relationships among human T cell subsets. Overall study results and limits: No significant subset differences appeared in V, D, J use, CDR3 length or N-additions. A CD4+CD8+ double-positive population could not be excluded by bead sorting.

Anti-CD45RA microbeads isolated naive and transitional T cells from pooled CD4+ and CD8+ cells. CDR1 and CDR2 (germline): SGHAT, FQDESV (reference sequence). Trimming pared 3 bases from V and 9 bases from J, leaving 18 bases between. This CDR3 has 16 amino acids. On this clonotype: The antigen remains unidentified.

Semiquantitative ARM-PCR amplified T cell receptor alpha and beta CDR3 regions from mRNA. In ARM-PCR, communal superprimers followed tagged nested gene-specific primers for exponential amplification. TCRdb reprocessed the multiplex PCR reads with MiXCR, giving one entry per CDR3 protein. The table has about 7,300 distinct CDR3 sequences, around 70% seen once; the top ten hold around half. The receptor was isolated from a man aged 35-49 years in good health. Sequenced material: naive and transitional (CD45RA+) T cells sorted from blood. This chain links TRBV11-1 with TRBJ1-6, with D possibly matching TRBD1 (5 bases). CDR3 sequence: CASSLGRQLRSSPLHF. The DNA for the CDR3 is TGTGCCAGCAGCTTGGGACGACAGTTACGGAGTTCACCCCTCCACTTT. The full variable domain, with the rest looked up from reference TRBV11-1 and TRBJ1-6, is EAEVAQSPRYKITEKSQAVAFWCDPISGHATLYWYRQILGQGPELLVQFQDESVVDDSQLPKDRFSAERLKGVDSTLKIQPAELGDSAMYLCASSLGRQLRSSPLHFGNGTRLTVT.